This TCR beta chain is from a study of CD8+ T cells in alopecia areata. The study, taken as a whole, reports: In scalp, tofacitinib significantly decreased clonality and expanded CD8+ clones among the top 100. Many expanded lesional clones persisted in scalp and blood during tofacitinib.

Sequencing templates came from extracted RNA that was reverse transcribed into cDNA. Assay: immunoSEQ multiplex PCR; the TCRdb copy retains only in-frame clones and omits some. The sample holds approximately 210,000 clones, 60% to 70% seen once. The CDR3 extends over 11 amino acids. V lost 5 bases to trimming and J lost 8 bases, with 9 bases between them. The germline V gene encodes CDR1 GTSNPN and CDR2 SVGIG (reference sequence). Sample treatment: oral pan-JAK inhibitor, 5-10 mg twice daily. Concerning this clone: Its antigen is still unknown.

The V call is TRBV30, the J call TRBJ1-4; weak D call: TRBD1 (6 bases). This sample comprised CD4+ T cells sorted from blood, obtained at week 4, from a patient treated with tofacitinib. This receptor was identified in a human donor with alopecia areata. Here the CDR3 reads CAWGRGEKLFF. CDR3 nucleotides: TGTGCCTGGGGAAGGGGGGAAAAACTGTTTTTT.